This TCR beta chain was documented in a study of radiation and T cells in renal cell carcinoma. General study points: Pretreatment tumor biopsies were lacking, so baseline clonotypes are unknown.

Time point indicated: blood 2 weeks post-SBRT. Documented treatment: 15 Gy SBRT to primary tumor, nephrectomy 4 weeks later. Clear cell pathology was present in this patient's renal cell carcinoma. TCRdb keeps only in-frame clones here, not all; method: immunoSEQ multiplex PCR. There are more than 65,000 clones in the sample; 80% to 90% occur only once, and approximately 24% lies in the top ten. As for this clone: What it binds is unknown.

The clonotype comes from a woman aged 45-60 years with renal cell carcinoma. The source material was blood, sampled from a patient whose treatment included radiotherapy and nephrectomy.

DNA for the CDR3: TGTGCCAGCAGTGACGGCCTCCTGAACACCGGGGAGCTGTTTTTT. As protein: CASSDGLLNTGELFF. The V call is TRBV2, the J call TRBJ2-2; D gene unclear. V lost 3 bases and J 1 base, leaving 9 bases between the germline ends. The germline gives CDR1 SNHLY, CDR2 FYNNEI. The CDR3 has 15 amino acids.